This is a list of T cell receptor beta chains from one sample in a study of blood T cells in healthy people across ages. TCRdb reanalysed the 5' RACE reads using MiXCR and keeps one entry per CDR3 protein. Of roughly 1,800,000 distinct CDR3 sequences listed, about 49% are singletons. The sequenced material came from blood. The origin of the receptors is a middle-aged woman in good health. Both conserved end residues are trimmed from each CDR3.

v_call	j_call	cdr3_aa
TRBV10-3	TRBJ2-5	AIKGVQETQY
TRBV15	TRBJ2-7	ATSQKDRDMNEQY
TRBV24-1	TRBJ2-1	ATSDFPGPSYNEQF
TRBV7-2	TRBJ1-6	ASSSSRDRSSPLH
TRBV25-1	TRBJ1-5	ASSAWGGNQPQH
TRBV4-2	TRBJ2-1	ASSRTSGGAEEQF
TRBV12-3/TRBV12-4	TRBJ2-4	ASRPGQVLAKNIQY
TRBV12-3/TRBV12-4	TRBJ2-5	ASREGWGETQY
TRBV7-2	TRBJ2-1	ASSPSGPGQWPKDEQF
TRBV7-8	TRBJ2-2	ASSLRDRDTGELF
TRBV9	TRBJ1-2	ASSVPRGASDFGYT
TRBV27	TRBJ1-6	ASSLSPAVNSPLH
TRBV20-1	TRBJ1-6	SAKNGTFNSPLH
TRBV29-1	TRBJ2-5	SVEKGVAGETQY
TRBV4-2	TRBJ2-3	ASSQDRKTDTQY
TRBV6-1	TRBJ2-7	CAGGDHYEQY
TRBV20-1	TRBJ1-2	SAPGRTNYGYT
TRBV12-3/TRBV12-4	TRBJ2-1	ASSLLRGGFNEQF
TRBV12-3/TRBV12-4	TRBJ2-5	ASSSGGRRETQY
TRBV6-2/TRBV6-3	TRBJ2-7	ASSYGGTAREQY
TRBV6-2/TRBV6-3	.	ASSGTRDRGGYEQY
TRBV20-1	TRBJ2-1	SARVAANNEQF
TRBV5-1	TRBJ2-1	ASSRTSGDLNEQF
TRBV6-2/TRBV6-3	TRBJ2-1	ASRTGGTGYNEQF
TRBV11-3	TRBJ2-1	ASSLYQGNEQF
TRBV20-1	TRBJ2-4	SASLLAKNIQY
TRBV29-1	TRBJ2-5	SVPGTSVHERETQY
TRBV25-1	TRBJ1-1	ASSLSGTRNTEAF
TRBV19	TRBJ2-5	ASSIGQGRETQY
TRBV7-6	TRBJ1-4	ASGEAGALGEKLF
TRBV6-6	TRBJ2-5	ASRPSGTQETQY
TRBV6-1	TRBJ2-7	ASEEQGYGLQY